Below, 22 T cell receptor beta chains from the same sample are listed, as sequenced in a study of T-cell reconstitution after alpha-beta-depleted transplantation in children. Unique molecular identifiers were incorporated when the TCRbeta library was constructed. MiXCR, applied by TCRdb to the PCR reads, yields one record per CDR3 protein. Of 750,000 to 950,000 distinct CDR3 sequences in the sample, around 17% were seen once. The sequencing here drew on PBMCs, mostly from graft donor cells, taken 360 days after TCRalphabeta/CD19-depleted stem cell transplant. The origin of the receptors is a male patient younger than 18 who had a stem cell transplant for acute lymphoblastic leukemia, so the T cells may come from the graft donor.

The chain is built from TRBV7-9 and TRBJ2-7; TRBD2 aligns across 8 bases. Germline values: CDR1 SEHNR, CDR2 FQNEAQ (reference sequence). The CDR3 is 16 residues long. V shed 5 bases and J 2 bases; nucleotides not matched to a gene: 11. The CDR3 DNA reads as TGTGCCAGCAGCCCCTCGGGGGGGACATCTACCTACGAGCAGTACTTC. It encodes CASSPSGGTSTYEQYF.

This clonotype appeared a few times. The chain has TRBV5-1 and TRBJ2-5, with D tentatively TRBD2 (5 bases). The ends were cut back, 0 bases at V and 5 bases at J, with 11 bases in the middle. The CDR3 is made up of 14 amino acids. Germline V gene lookup returns CDR1 SGHRS and CDR2 YFSETQ. CDR3 nucleotides: TGCGCCAGCAGCTTGGTTCGGGAAGCGGAGACCCAGTACTTC. Translating gives CASSLVREAETQYF.

This clonotype showed up just a few times. This rearrangement joins TRBV2 to TRBJ2-3; D is ambiguous. Germline V gives CDR1 SNHLY, CDR2 FYNNEI. V was trimmed by 6 bases and J by 3 bases, leaving 10 bases between them. The CDR3 runs to 13 residues. Written as DNA, the CDR3 is TGTGCCAGCAGGGCCTTTGAGACAGATACGCAGTATTTT. Its translation is CASRAFETDTQYF.

This clonotype came up many times. J is TRBJ1-1 and V is TRBV6-5, with D possibly TRBD1 on 6 matching bases. The CDR3 extends over 16 amino acids. V was shortened by 0 bases and J by 4 bases, with 15 bases between the two germline ends. In germline, CDR1 is MNHEY, CDR2 SVGAGI. The CDR3 is CASSYSVVVGGTEAFF. The CDR3 DNA reads TGTGCCAGCAGTTACTCGGTGGTGGTAGGGGGCACTGAAGCTTTCTTT.

This clonotype appeared a few times. This chain joins TRBV2 and TRBJ2-2, with a tentative D call TRBD2 (6 bases). Trimming removed 7 bases from V and 5 bases from J, with 14 bases in between. CDR1 and CDR2 from the germline V gene are SNHLY and FYNNEI. The CDR3 consists of 14 residues. CDR3 bases: TGTGCCAGCACCTACGGAGGGGATACCGGGGAGCTGTTTTTT. It translates to CASTYGGDTGELFF.

This clonotype was detected a few times. The chain employs TRBV12-3 or TRBV12-4 and TRBJ2-7; no definite D call. The CDR3 is 13 amino acids. Trimming removed 1 base from V and 6 bases from J, with 10 bases in between. The CDR3 here is CASSLGQFGEQYF. The DNA of the CDR3 is TGTGCCAGCAGTTTAGGTCAGTTCGGCGAGCAGTACTTC.

The chain recombines TRBV2 with TRBJ2-7, with D perhaps TRBD2 (5 bases). V dropped 3 bases and J dropped 0 bases, with 15 bases sitting between them. There are 16 residues in the CDR3. The germline gives CDR1 SNHLY, CDR2 FYNNEI. The CDR3: CASSEASPESSYEQYF. The CDR3 DNA follows: TGTGCCAGCAGTGAGGCTAGCCCCGAGAGCTCCTACGAGCAGTACTTC.

Notes on this clonotype: Since no conserved phenylalanine or tryptophan closes the CDR3, a read error is the likely cause. J is TRBJ2-1 and V is TRBV2; 8 bases agree with TRBD2. Germline V gene sequence: CDR1 SNHLY, CDR2 FYNNEI. V lost 7 bases and J lost 6; bases outside the gene matches: 8. The length of the CDR3 is 14 residues. The CDR3 bases are TGTGCCAGCACCTTAGCGGGAAGGGGCAATGAGCAGTTCTAC. It encodes CASTLAGRGNEQFY.

This clonotype was detected ten times or more. V usage is TRBV2 and J usage is TRBJ2-3; D is uncertain. Germline V gene sequence: CDR1 SNHLY, CDR2 FYNNEI. The CDR3 spans 13 residues. Trimming took 3 bases from V and 4 from J, leaving 8 bases between them. DNA of the CDR3: TGTGCCAGCAGTGACGTCTTACCAGATACGCAGTATTTT. Amino acid sequence: CASSDVLPDTQYF.

The chain couples TRBV7-8 to TRBJ1-5, with D unclear. V gave up 1 base and J gave up 1 base, with 8 bases separating them. Germline V lookup: CDR1 SGHVS, CDR2 FQNEAQ. The CDR3 spans 15 residues. The CDR3 bases are TGTGCCAGCAGCTTAGAACGGCGCAGCAATCAGCCCCAGCATTTT. Translated: CASSLERRSNQPQHF.

The rearrangement joins TRBV2 to TRBJ2-1; D could derive from TRBD1 or TRBD2 (6 bases each). CDR1 and CDR2 from the germline V gene are SNHLY and FYNNEI. The CDR3 covers 14 residues. Trimming took 3 bases from V and 9 from J, leaving 15 bases between them. CDR3 nucleotide sequence: TGTGCCAGCAGTGACCAGGGGACTTTCGTTGAGCAGTTCTTC. This translates into CASSDQGTFVEQFF.

This clonotype was seen only a few times. The chain has TRBV11-2 and TRBJ2-7, with no clear D. The CDR3 consists of 15 residues. V lost 2 bases and J lost 2, with 13 bases in between. CDR1 SGHAT and CDR2 FQNNGV come from the germline V gene. As DNA, the CDR3 is TGTGCCAGCAGCTTAATGGCCGGGTACACCTACGAGCAGTACTTC. Protein: CASSLMAGYTYEQYF.

The chain joins TRBV6-1 to TRBJ1-6, with D hard to call. CDR1 is MNHNS and CDR2 is SASEGT in the germline V gene. V shed 1 base and J shed 13 bases, with 11 bases lying between them. CDR3 size: 13 residues. DNA for the CDR3: TGTGCCAGCAGTGAAGTCAGAGGGTGGCCCCTCCACTTT. Its translation: CASSEVRGWPLHF.

The J gene is TRBJ2-1, the V gene TRBV20-1; maybe TRBD2 (6 bases). The V gene lost 5 bases and the J gene lost 0 bases, with 14 bases spanning the gap. Germline V CDR1 and CDR2: DFQATT, SNEGSKA (reference sequence). The CDR3 length is 15 residues. The CDR3: CSAWLASSSYNEQFF. For the CDR3, the DNA is TGCAGTGCTTGGCTAGCGTCAAGCTCCTACAATGAGCAGTTCTTC.

At least ten counts were recorded for this clonotype. The chain uses TRBV27 and TRBJ1-1; 7 bases agree with TRBD1. The trim removed 5 bases at V and 5 bases at J, leaving 8 bases unmatched. Germline CDR1 is MNHEY and CDR2 is SMNVEV (reference sequence). The CDR3 has 14 amino acids. The CDR3 spells CASSTGEKRTEAFF. In DNA form, the CDR3 reads TGTGCCAGCAGTACAGGGGAAAAGAGGACTGAAGCTTTCTTT.

This sequence joins TRBV12-3 or TRBV12-4 and TRBJ2-1; 12 bases agree with TRBD2. This CDR3 is 14 amino acids long. With 6 bases clipped from V and 10 bases from J, the junction kept 7 bases outside the gene matches. The CDR3 coding sequence is TGTGCCAGCAGCAAGGGACTAGCGGGCAGAGAGCAGTTCTTC. Translation: CASSKGLAGREQFF.

V usage is TRBV7-6 and J usage is TRBJ2-3, with TRBD2 as a possible D gene (5 bases). The V gene's germline CDR1 is SGHVS and CDR2 FNYEAQ. V was pared by 1 base and J by 2 bases, with 16 bases between. There are 17 residues in the CDR3. The CDR3 coding sequence is TGTGCCAGCAGCTTAGGGGTGCTAGGGAGTTTCACAGATACGCAGTATTTT. This gives the protein CASSLGVLGSFTDTQYF.

The chain employs TRBV28 and TRBJ2-3, with 8 bases matching TRBD2. Trimming removed 10 bases from V and 2 bases from J; junction bases left unmatched: 5. The germline gives CDR1 MDHEN, CDR2 SYDVKM. CDR3 size: 13 residues. CDR3 residues: CAIIAGFTDTQYF. The CDR3, as DNA: TGTGCCATCATAGCGGGGTTCACAGATACGCAGTATTTT.

This clonotype was seen a few times. The V call is TRBV6-1, the J call TRBJ2-4; D not certain. The CDR3 is 16 residues long. CDR1 is MNHNS, CDR2 SASEGT, per germline. The V end lost 5 bases, the J end lost 3 bases, and 17 bases lay between the germline ends. CDR3 protein: CASSPVQVVGKNIQYF. CDR3 DNA: TGTGCCAGCAGTCCTGTCCAAGTGGTGGGCAAAAACATTCAGTACTTC.

This clonotype was picked up a small number of times. The rearrangement links TRBV29-1 to TRBJ2-3; 8 positions agree with TRBD1. CDR1 and CDR2 from the germline V gene are SQVTM and ANQGSEA. The CDR3 runs to 15 residues. Trimming took 4 bases from V and 1 from J; bases not matched to a gene: 7. CDR3 sequence (DNA): TGCAGCGTTGCCGCAGGGGGCTGGGGCACAGATACGCAGTATTTT. It codes for CSVAAGGWGTDTQYF.

This clonotype was counted ten times or more. V gene TRBV12-3 or TRBV12-4 combines with J gene TRBJ2-2; D is unresolved. V was cut by 7 bases and J by 5 bases, with 5 bases left in between. The CDR3 has 11 amino acids. The CDR3 DNA sequence: TGTGCCAGCAAAGTAACCGGGGAGCTGTTTTTT. Translating it yields CASKVTGELFF.

This clonotype has more than one count but fewer than ten. This chain connects TRBV11-2 to TRBJ2-1; 16 nucleotides align to TRBD2. Germline CDR1 SGHAT, CDR2 FQNNGV. V lost 1 base and J lost 13; bases outside the gene matches: 4. CDR3 size: 15 residues. The CDR3 nucleotides read TGTGCCAGCAGCTTAGGGGGGACTAGCGGGAGGGAACAGTTCTTC. Its translation: CASSLGGTSGREQFF.